Below, 5 T cell receptor beta chains from the same sample are listed, as sequenced in a study of T cells in Graves' hyperthyroidism and ophthalmopathy. Amplified TCR beta CDR3 regions derived from RNA transcripts. TCR CDR3 regions were first amplified by RT-PCR with HTBI primers. TCRdb re-derived calls from the multiplex PCR reads in MiXCR, one entry per CDR3 protein. The sample lists hundreds of thousands of distinct CDR3 sequences; around 15% were seen once. Sequenced sample: blood. The receptor set was obtained from a woman between 25 and 40 years old with Graves' hyperthyroidism.

The V and J genes are TRBV27 and TRBJ2-7; 10 positions agree with TRBD1. The CDR3 length is 14 residues. V was clipped by 7 bases and J by 6 bases; unmatched bases: 9. Germline loops: CDR1 MNHEY, CDR2 SMNVEV (reference sequence). CDR3 protein: CASKTGTGVCEQYF. The CDR3 DNA sequence: TGTGCCAGCAAAACCGGGACAGGGGTATGCGAGCAGTACTTC.

This clonotype was recorded at least ten times. The gene calls are TRBV28 and TRBJ2-7; tentative D call: TRBD2 (6 bases). This CDR3 is built from 13 residues. Germline assignment: CDR1 MDHEN and CDR2 SYDVKM. V lost 8 bases to trimming and J lost 2 bases, with 13 bases between them. The CDR3 protein is CASGTGGAYEQYF. The CDR3 DNA reads as TGTGCCAGCGGAACCGGAGGGGCCTACGAGCAGTACTTC.

This clonotype was found a few times. This chain links TRBV13 with TRBJ1-5; 7 bases agree with TRBD1. The germline gives CDR1 PRHDT, CDR2 FYEKMQ (reference sequence). The CDR3 runs to 15 residues. Trimming cost V 4 bases and J 2 bases; bases outside gene matches: 5. CDR3: CASSSGGFGNQPQHF. CDR3 nucleotide sequence: TGTGCCAGCAGCTCAGGGGGTTTTGGCAATCAGCCCCAGCATTTT.

This clonotype was counted ten times or more. This chain connects TRBV7-8 to TRBJ1-2; D perhaps matches TRBD1 (5 bases). The CDR3 contains 14 residues. Deletions cut 7 bases from V and 5 bases from J, with 17 bases between. Germline values: CDR1 SGHVS, CDR2 FQNEAQ. The DNA of the CDR3 is TGTGCCAGCACCACAGATTTCGGGGGTTATGGCTACACCTTC. Translation: CASTTDFGGYGYTF.

This clonotype has at least ten counts. The CDR3 DNA is TGTGCCAGCAGTTGGTCGGAGGCCGACGAGGCTTTCTTT. Translation: CASSWSEADEAFF. V is TRBV12-3 or TRBV12-4 and J is TRBJ1-1; D not resolved. Trimming shortened V by 4 bases and J by 11 bases, and 17 bases separated the two germline ends. This CDR3 contains 13 residues.